A single sample gave rise to the 5 T cell receptor beta chains below, sequenced in a study of T-cell reconstitution after alpha-beta-depleted transplantation in children. Library preparation (for TCRbeta) was performed with unique molecular identifiers. One entry per CDR3 protein, called by TCRdb with MiXCR from the PCR reads. The profile covers nearly 400,000 distinct CDR3 sequences, with roughly 22% appearing a single time and 3.8% taken by the ten largest. Source: PBMCs from the stem cell graft donor, taken from the stem cell graft. These receptors all stem from a human donor who donated a stem cell graft to a child with acute myeloid leukemia.

Turning to this clonotype: The final CDR3 position lacks the conserved phenylalanine or tryptophan, pointing to a likely read error. It is unclear where the CDR3 begins or ends on the DNA, so no DNA is shown, and the CDR3 is as TCRdb lists it. V usage is TRBV29-1 and J usage is TRBJ2-1; TRBD1 is the table's D call, not checked against the DNA. The CDR3 is 8 residues long, counting both termini. The V gene's germline CDR1 is SQVTM and CDR2 ANQGSEA. The CDR3: CSVRGSGL.

Only a few counts were recorded for this clonotype. For the CDR3, the DNA is TGCAGCGTTGACGCGGGATCCTCCTACGAGCAGTACTTC. Protein sequence: CSVDAGSSYEQYF. The chain has TRBV29-1 and TRBJ2-7; tentative D call: TRBD2 (6 bases). This CDR3 has 13 amino acids. Trimming pared 3 bases from V and 0 bases from J, leaving 9 bases between. CDR1 and CDR2 (germline): SQVTM, ANQGSEA.

The chain joins TRBV4-3 to TRBJ2-3; 8 nucleotides agree with TRBD1. CDR3 size: 16 residues. Germline values: CDR1 LGHNA, CDR2 YSLEER. V lost 3 bases to trimming and J lost 4 bases; unmatched junction nucleotides: 9. In nucleotides, the CDR3 is TGCGCCAGCAGCCATCAGGCGGACAGGGTCGCAGATACGCAGTATTTT. It yields the protein CASSHQADRVADTQYF.

This clonotype has only a few counts. The genes are TRBV24-1 and TRBJ2-1; D ambiguous. V was cut by 6 bases and J by 3 bases, with 8 bases left in between. This CDR3 has 13 amino acids. Germline assignment: CDR1 KGHDR and CDR2 SFDVKD. CDR3 sequence: CATSPAHYNEQFF. CDR3 bases: TGTGCCACCAGTCCGGCTCACTACAATGAGCAGTTCTTC.

In this sample, this clonotype turned up a few times. The chain combines TRBV28 with TRBJ2-4; 7 bases fit TRBD1. CDR1 MDHEN and CDR2 SYDVKM come from the germline V gene. V dropped 5 bases and J dropped 4; count of bases not matched to a gene: 14. This CDR3 spans 17 amino acids. The chain's CDR3 is CASSLTLIQGLKNIQYF. CDR3 coding DNA: TGTGCCAGCAGTCTTACGCTAATACAGGGGCTGAAAAACATTCAGTACTTC.